This TCR beta chain was recorded in a study of beta chain features in type 1 diabetes. Germline V gives CDR1 LNHDA, CDR2 SQIVND (reference sequence). The CDR3 spans 14 residues. Trimming took 11 bases from V and 3 from J; bases not matched to a gene: 10. What was sequenced were expressed TCRB transcripts, since all of the isolated RNA had been reverse transcribed. Using immunoSEQ multiplex PCR, the repertoire was profiled, and TCRdb retains in-frame clones only, with some absent. The table records fewer than 350,000 clones, 15% of them present only once. Regarding the study as a whole: Naive, central memory and Treg TCRB repertoires seemed to resemble each other more closely in patients than they did in healthy donors. Moderately but significantly shorter TCRB CDR3s were found in Type 1 diabetes patients in all four CD4+ subsets.

This clone was seen more than once but under ten times. Its antigen is not identified. The TCR comes from a man aged 18 to 35 with type 1 diabetes. Material for sequencing was naive CD4+ T cells from blood. The V and J genes are TRBV19 and TRBJ2-1; 7 bases map to TRBD1. The CDR3 loop reads CASTRGTDYNEQFF. For the CDR3, the DNA is TGTGCCTCCACAAGGGGGACAGACTACAATGAGCAGTTCTTC. Together with reference TRBV19 and TRBJ2-1, the CDR3 gives the full variable domain: DGGITQSPKYLFRKEGQNVTLSCEQNLNHDAMYWYRQDPGQGLRLIYYSQIVNDFQKGDIAEGYSVSREKKESFPLTVTSAQKNPTAFYLCASTRGTDYNEQFFGPGTRLTVL.